These T cell receptor beta chains were read from a single sample in a study of memory CD4+ T cells and cytomegalovirus serostatus. Assay used: immunoSEQ multiplex PCR; TCRdb lists only in-frame clones, some missing. The sample yields about 96,000 clones, 80% seen once. The sample was memory CD4+ T cells from blood. The origin of the receptors is an adult in good health and CMV-seropositive. Both conserved end residues are part of each CDR3. The order of the fields is J gene, V gene, clone size, D gene, CDR3 DNA, CDR3 protein. A D gene is named only where the DNA matches it firmly. Not all rows give a size; the values are once, few, many and, for expanded clones, a class.

TRBJ2-7 | TRBV6-1 | . | . | TGTGCCAGCCGGGGGATTATCTACGAGCAGTACTTC | CASRGIIYEQYF
TRBJ2-1 | TRBV2 | . | TRBD2 | TGTGCCAGCAGGTTCCAGACTAGCGGGAGGAATGAGCAGTTCTTC | CASRFQTSGRNEQFF
TRBJ2-7 | TRBV28 | . | . | TGTGCCAGCAGTCGCAGGAACCGCTACGAGCAGTACTTC | CASSRRNRYEQYF
TRBJ1-1 | TRBV5-1 | . | . | TGCGCCAGCAGCTTGGGGAGTTTCTGGGGAACTGAAGCTTTCTTT | CASSLGSFWGTEAFF
TRBJ2-3 | TRBV7-9 | . | . | TGTGCCAGCAGCTTGAGTACTACAGATACGCAGTATTTT | CASSLSTTDTQYF
TRBJ2-5 | TRBV6-5 | once | . | TGTGCCAGCAGTTACGGACCTACAGGTGGGGAGACCCAGTACTTC | CASSYGPTGGETQYF
TRBJ2-5 | TRBV28 | . | . | TGTGCCAGCAGTGAAGGGGAAGAGACCCAGTACTTC | CASSEGEETQYF
TRBJ2-7 | TRBV4-1 | few | TRBD2 | TGCGCCAGCAGCCAAGATACTAGCGGGGTCTCCTACGAGCAGTACTTC | CASSQDTSGVSYEQYF
TRBJ2-1 | TRBV28 | . | . | TGTGCCAGCAGTTCCCCTGGAAACCTACGTCGTGAGCAGTTCTTC | CASSSPGNLRREQFF
TRBJ2-1 | TRBV18 | . | TRBD2 | TGTGCCAGCTCACCCCAGTCTGCGGGAGGAGGCTACAATGAGCAGTTCTTC | CASSPQSAGGGYNEQFF
TRBJ1-5 | TRBV19 | . | . | TGTGCCAGCACCGACTTGGGGTTTGGGTATAGCAATCAGCCCCAGCATTTT | CASTDLGFGYSNQPQHF
TRBJ2-7 | TRBV29-1 | . | TRBD1 | TGCAGCGTTGGCAGGACAGGTTCCTACGAGCAGTACTTC | CSVGRTGSYEQYF
TRBJ2-3 | TRBV15 | . | . | TGTGCCACCAGCAGGGGTGCCAGCACAGATACGCAGTATTTT | CATSRGASTDTQYF
TRBJ1-3 | TRBV15 | . | TRBD1 | TGTGCCACCAGCCTCGACAGGGGGTCTGGAAACACCATATATTTT | CATSLDRGSGNTIYF
TRBJ2-2 | TRBV28 | once | . | TGTGCCAGCAGTTTATTCCCCGGGGAGCTGTTTTTT | CASSLFPGELFF
TRBJ2-1 | TRBV5-6 | . | . | TGTGCCAGCAGCTTGGGCCCAACCCATTACAATGAGCAGTTCTTC | CASSLGPTHYNEQFF
TRBJ1-3 | TRBV15 | . | TRBD1 | TGTGCCACCAGCAGAGGGGGACAGACCTCTGGAAACACCATATATTTT | CATSRGGQTSGNTIYF
TRBJ2-7 | TRBV14 | . | . | TGTGCCAGCAGCCAGGATCACACGGCCGCCTACGAGCAGTACTTC | CASSQDHTAAYEQYF
TRBJ1-2 | TRBV27 | . | TRBD1 | TGTGCCAGCAGTTCCCCTCGACAGGGCCTGGGGGGCTACACCTTC | CASSSPRQGLGGYTF
TRBJ2-3 | TRBV7-8 | . | . | TGTGCCAGCAGCCTGAGGGGGTGGCGGGAGATAACAGATACGCAGTATTTT | CASSLRGWREITDTQYF
TRBJ1-4 | TRBV21-1 | once | . | TGTGCCAGCAGCACAACTTTTGCAACTAATGAAAAACTGTTTTTT | CASSTTFATNEKLFF
TRBJ2-2 | TRBV18 | . | . | TGTGCCAGCTCACCAGGATCCGGGGCTCGGACCGGGGAGCTGTTTTTT | CASSPGSGARTGELFF
TRBJ2-7 | TRBV28 | . | . | TGTGCCAGCCGCCTCCGGGGGAGCGAGCAGTACTTC | CASRLRGSEQYF
TRBJ2-4 | TRBV5-6 | . | . | TGTGCCAGCAGCCTCGGCCAGAGCAAAAACATTCAGTACTTC | CASSLGQSKNIQYF
TRBJ1-2 | TRBV7-8 | . | . | TGTGCCAGCAGCTTAATCCCAAACCCCAGCTGGGACGCGTATGGCTACACCTTC | CASSLIPNPSWDAYGYTF
TRBJ2-1 | TRBV18 | . | TRBD1 | TGTGCCAGCTCACCGGGACAGGGTTTTTTTAATGAGCAGTTCTTC | CASSPGQGFFNEQFF
TRBJ1-1 | TRBV7-3 | once | . | TGTGCCAGCAGCTTGTCGGGGGGATACACTGAAGCTTTCTTT | CASSLSGGYTEAFF
TRBJ1-1 | TRBV18 | . | . | TGTGCCAGCTCACCACCGAAGGGGCTGAACACTGAAGCTTTCTTT | CASSPPKGLNTEAFF
TRBJ1-5 | TRBV5-5 | . | . | TGTGCCAGCAGCTTGCTCGGGTCGGGCAATCAGCCCCAGCATTTT | CASSLLGSGNQPQHF
TRBJ2-3 | TRBV4-1 | . | TRBD2 | TGCGCCAGCAGCTGGACTAGCGGAGGCACAGATACGCAGTATTTT | CASSWTSGGTDTQYF
TRBJ1-5 | TRBV18 | . | . | TGTGCCAGCTCACCACCCCCCGGGGGTCAGCCCCAGCATTTT | CASSPPPGGQPQHF
TRBJ1-4 | TRBV30 | . | . | TGTGCCTGGGGGTACACTTCTAATGAAAAACTGTTTTTT | CAWGYTSNEKLFF
TRBJ1-2 | TRBV28 | . | TRBD1 | TGTGCCAGCAGTCCGACAGGGGCCCTTAAAGTCTATGGCTACACCTTC | CASSPTGALKVYGYTF
TRBJ2-7 | TRBV11-2 | . | . | TGTGCCAGCAGCCCTAACTTCTACGAGCAGTACTTC | CASSPNFYEQYF
TRBJ2-3 | TRBV30 | . | . | TGTGCCTGGACCCGCTGGGACAAGGGGGATACGCAGTATTTT | CAWTRWDKGDTQYF
TRBJ2-1 | TRBV6-6 | . | . | TGTGCCAGCAGTGCCGGGAAAGGGACCCGGGACAATGAGCAGTTCTTC | CASSAGKGTRDNEQFF
TRBJ2-5 | TRBV14 | . | TRBD2 | TGTGCCAGCACCCAACGGACTAGCGGGAGAGAGACCCAGTACTTC | CASTQRTSGRETQYF
TRBJ2-2 | TRBV6-4 | . | TRBD2 | TGTGCCAGCAGTGACTCGTGGGCGGGAGTCACCGGGGAGCTGTTTTTT | CASSDSWAGVTGELFF
TRBJ2-3 | TRBV2 | . | . | TGTGCCAGCAGTGAGGGCAGGGAGGATACGCAGTATTTT | CASSEGREDTQYF
TRBJ2-1 | TRBV2 | few | . | TGTGCCAGCAGTACAATTACTGGGGCGGAGCAGTTCTTC | CASSTITGAEQFF
TRBJ2-7 | TRBV7-2 | . | TRBD1 | TGTGCCAGCAGCCGCGGACAGGAAATCTACGAGCAGTACTTC | CASSRGQEIYEQYF
TRBJ1-1 | TRBV6-6 | . | . | TGTGCCAGTCAACAGGGACACACTGAAGCTTTCTTT | CASQQGHTEAFF
TRBJ1-5 | TRBV7-2 | . | . | TGTGCCAGCAGCACCGGGCGGGATCAGCCCCAGCATTTT | CASSTGRDQPQHF
TRBJ1-5 | TRBV6-5 | . | . | TGTGCCAGCAGTTACTCGGCTGGTGATCAGCCCCAGCATTTT | CASSYSAGDQPQHF
TRBJ2-7 | TRBV7-2 | . | TRBD2 | TGTGCCAGCAGCCCACGACTAGCGGCAGCCCCCTACGAGCAGTACTTC | CASSPRLAAAPYEQYF
TRBJ2-7 | TRBV18 | . | . | TGTGCCAGCTCAGGGGCAGCGGCTTACGAGCAGTACTTC | CASSGAAAYEQYF
TRBJ1-5 | TRBV6-5 | . | . | TGTGCCAGCAGTCGGGACGGCTACAATCAGCCCCAGCATTTT | CASSRDGYNQPQHF